The clone carrying this T cell receptor (beta chain) was seen at least ten times. Its antigen is not identified. CDR1 is SEHNR, CDR2 FQNEAQ, per germline (reference sequence). The CDR3 runs 14 residues. V was trimmed by 5 bases and J by 2 bases, leaving 9 bases between them. TCRdb re-called the RT-PCR reads with MiXCR, one entry per CDR3 protein. The sample has hundreds of thousands of distinct CDR3 sequences; roughly 18% are singletons. This specimen comes from a study of response to subunit inactivated influenza vaccine. The study's findings and limits: Few new T cells, the authors suggested, are recruited by each seasonal influenza vaccination.

The genes are TRBV7-9 and TRBJ1-4; D call uncertain. The sequence was obtained from a man between 50 and 59 years old who received an inactivated influenza vaccine. Specimen: PBMCs from blood, collected 5 days after vaccination. CDR3 sequence: CASSSRGTNEKLFF. CDR3 bases: TGTGCCAGCAGCAGCCGCGGGACTAATGAAAAACTGTTTTTT. The whole variable domain, filled in from reference TRBV7-9 and TRBJ1-4, reads DTGVSQNPRHKITKRGQNVTFRCDPISEHNRLYWYRQTLGQGPEFLTYFQNEAQLEKSRLLSDRFSAERPKGSFSTLEIQRTEQGDSAMYLCASSSRGTNEKLFFGSGTQLSVL.